The 25 T cell receptor beta chains listed next were all sequenced from one sample in a study of cytomegalovirus exposure and HLA in healthy donors. The study ran its PCR with 60 Vbeta and 13 Jbeta primers. TCRdb's table, derived via immunoSEQ multiplex PCR, lists solely in-frame clones and lacks some. Of under 250,000 clones in the sample, roughly 73% are singletons; the top ten hold 0.47%. Material: PBMCs. All receptors come from a boy aged 5-17 years in good health and CMV-seronegative.

V is TRBV30 and J is TRBJ1-2; TRBD1 aligns across 10 bases. The CDR3 length is 12 residues. Germline lookup yields CDR1 GTSNPN and CDR2 SVGIG (reference sequence). The CDR3 bases are TGTGCTCTCGCCCCGGGACAGGGGTCGAGCACCTTC. This sequence encodes CALAPGQGSSTF.

The gene calls are TRBV11-3 and TRBJ1-1; D unresolved. This CDR3 has 12 residues. Germline CDR1 and CDR2: SGHNT and YENEEA. Trimming took 5 bases from V and 12 from J, leaving 16 bases between them. CDR3 protein: CASSTRSPQTFF. The CDR3 coding sequence is TGTGCCAGCAGCACCAGGTCCCCACAGACTTTCTTT.

The chain has TRBV4-2 and TRBJ2-1; 7 nucleotides match TRBD2. The length of the CDR3 is 16 residues. V trimming: 3 bases; J trimming: 5 bases; junction bases outside the gene matches: 10. Germline CDR1 is LGHNA and CDR2 is YNFKEQ. The CDR3 DNA reads TGTGCCAGCAGCCATCGTGGGGGTACTAGCGACAATGAGCAGTTCTTC. This codes for CASSHRGGTSDNEQFF.

The chain has TRBV7-6 and TRBJ1-2; D call uncertain. CDR1 SGHVS and CDR2 FNYEAQ come from the germline V gene. There are 15 residues in the CDR3. V was cut by 5 bases and J by 2 bases, with 15 bases left in between. CDR3 bases: TGTGCCAGCAGCCCGCTTTCTTCGGGAAACTATGGCTACACCTTC. Protein product: CASSPLSSGNYGYTF.

The chain joins TRBV18 to TRBJ2-7; 8 bases map to TRBD1. The CDR3 loop spans 15 amino acids. Unmatched junction bases numbered 8, after V lost 4 bases and J lost 3 bases. Germline assignment: CDR1 KGHSH and CDR2 LQKENI. The CDR3 DNA reads as TGTGCCAGCTCACAGGGGACAGGAGATTACTACGAGCAGTACTTC. Its protein product is CASSQGTGDYYEQYF.

This clone came up once. V and J are TRBV6-4 and TRBJ2-1; D is possibly TRBD2 (6 bases). CDR3 length: 16 residues. The V end lost 6 bases, the J end lost 4 bases, and 19 bases lay between the germline ends. From germline, CDR1 is MRHNA and CDR2 SNTAGT. Written as DNA, the CDR3 is TGTGCCAGCAGCCCGGATGGCGGGAACCCTTACAATGAGCAGTTCTTC. Amino acid sequence: CASSPDGGNPYNEQFF.

The chain recombines TRBV5-1 with TRBJ2-3; 11 positions agree with TRBD1. Germline trimming cut 0 bases from V and 2 bases from J; bases unmatched to any gene: 5. Germline V CDR1 and CDR2: SGHRS, YFSETQ. The CDR3 runs 17 residues. CDR3 region: CASSLARTGGPTDTQYF. The CDR3 bases are TGCGCCAGCAGCTTGGCCAGGACAGGGGGCCCCACAGATACGCAGTATTTT.

This clone was counted only a few times. The chain uses TRBV5-1 and TRBJ2-3; 10 positions match TRBD1. CDR1 and CDR2 (germline): SGHRS, YFSETQ. V gave up 4 bases and J gave up 2 bases; unmatched junction bases: 7. This CDR3 contains 16 residues. Written as DNA, the CDR3 is TGCGCCAGCAGCCTGGGGACAGGGGTGTTCACAGATACGCAGTATTTT. This gives the protein CASSLGTGVFTDTQYF.

The V call is TRBV6-4, the J call TRBJ1-1; D not certain. Trimming cost V 8 bases and J 0 bases, with 10 bases left between them. CDR3 size: 13 residues. Germline CDR1 is MRHNA and CDR2 is SNTAGT. This CDR3 reads CASRAGMNTEAFF. In nucleotides, the CDR3 is TGTGCCAGCCGGGCCGGGATGAACACTGAAGCTTTCTTT.

This chain joins TRBV7-9 and TRBJ1-4, with D possibly TRBD1 on 6 matching bases. This CDR3 is 14 amino acids long. The germline V gene encodes CDR1 SEHNR and CDR2 FQNEAQ (reference sequence). The V gene lost 1 base and the J gene lost 7 bases, with 10 bases spanning the gap. The CDR3 DNA is TGTGCCAGCAGCTTAGGGCAGGGGACTGAAAAACTGTTTTTT. It codes for CASSLGQGTEKLFF.

The CDR3 nucleotides are TGTGCCAGTAGTAACCGACTAGCGGAGAACACAGATACGCAGTATTTT. It specifies CASSNRLAENTDTQYF. The rearrangement joins TRBV19 to TRBJ2-3, with 9 positions matching TRBD2. The CDR3 covers 16 residues. J lost 2 bases, V lost 4 bases, and 7 bases had no gene match. CDR1 LNHDA and CDR2 SQIVND come from the germline V gene (reference sequence).

Concerning this clone: The same CDR3 can be traced to other DNA sequences in this sample. J is TRBJ2-5 and V is TRBV11-3; the D gene is possibly TRBD2 (6 bases). CDR3 size: 15 residues. Germline V gene sequence: CDR1 SGHNT, CDR2 YENEEA. Trimming took off 1 base at V and 2 bases at J, with 11 bases between the two ends. CDR3 sequence (DNA): TGTGCCAGCAGCTTAGGAGGAGGGGTTCAAGAGACCCAGTACTTC. Protein sequence: CASSLGGGVQETQYF.

The rearrangement uses TRBV19 and TRBJ2-7; 9 positions agree with TRBD2. V shed 5 bases, J shed 4 bases, and the junction held 9 bases outside the gene matches. Germline lookup yields CDR1 LNHDA and CDR2 SQIVND (reference sequence). The CDR3 has 15 residues. The CDR3, as DNA: TGTGCCAGTAGTCCGCTAGCGGGGACTGTGTACGAGCAGTACTTC. This sequence encodes CASSPLAGTVYEQYF.

This chain connects TRBV11-2 to TRBJ2-3; 9 bases fit TRBD1. Per germline, CDR1 SGHAT and CDR2 FQNNGV. CDR3 length equals 15 residues. The junction had 8 bases not matched to a gene; V was cut back by 5 bases and J by 5 bases. The CDR3 DNA reads TGTGCCAGCAGCCGGGGACAGGGTCGAGGAGATACGCAGTATTTT. Protein sequence: CASSRGQGRGDTQYF.

This clone occurred a few times. The genes are TRBV4-1 and TRBJ2-1, with D perhaps TRBD1 (7 bases). The CDR3 runs to 18 residues. The germline V gene has CDR1 MGHRA and CDR2 YSYEKL. Trimming shortened V by 4 bases and J by 6 bases, and 25 bases separated the two germline ends. The CDR3 spells CASSRLTEGAQSPNEQFF. The CDR3 region has the DNA TGCGCCAGCAGCCGATTGACGGAGGGGGCTCAATCCCCCAATGAGCAGTTCTTC.

This clone was seen a handful of times. The chain joins TRBV29-1 to TRBJ1-2; D might be TRBD1 (6 bases). CDR3 size: 13 residues. Germline V gene sequence: CDR1 SQVTM, CDR2 ANQGSEA. V gave up 5 bases and J gave up 2 bases, with 12 bases separating them. This CDR3 reads CSVSPTGNYGYTF. The CDR3 DNA sequence: TGCAGCGTTTCTCCGACAGGAAACTATGGCTACACCTTC.

The chain combines TRBV11-2 with TRBJ2-3; 8 bases are a match to TRBD2. J lost 6 bases, V lost 3 bases, and 14 bases had no gene match. CDR1 is SGHAT and CDR2 is FQNNGV in the germline V gene. The CDR3 covers 17 residues. CDR3 amino acids: CASSFSYGTRSSDTQYF. CDR3 DNA sequence: TGTGCCAGCAGCTTTAGCTACGGGACTAGAAGTTCGGATACGCAGTATTTT.

The V gene is TRBV28, the J gene TRBJ1-4; no definite D call. Germline lookup yields CDR1 MDHEN and CDR2 SYDVKM. The CDR3 is made up of 17 amino acids. V was trimmed by 2 bases and J by 3 bases, leaving 16 bases between them. CDR3 loop: CASSLRGGRTPNEKLFF. The DNA of the CDR3 is TGTGCCAGCAGTTTACGGGGAGGGAGGACGCCTAATGAAAAACTGTTTTTT.

The chain employs TRBV6-1 and TRBJ1-1; D remains unclear. Looked up from germline, CDR1 is MNHNS and CDR2 is SASEGT. Trimming took 4 bases from V and 7 from J, leaving 7 bases between them. This CDR3 region has 11 residues. CDR3 sequence: CASSGQGEAFF. The CDR3, as DNA: TGTGCCAGCAGTGGACAAGGTGAAGCTTTCTTT.

J is TRBJ1-2 and V is TRBV11-2, with D perhaps TRBD1 (5 bases). The germline V gene encodes CDR1 SGHAT and CDR2 FQNNGV. The germline V and J ends were trimmed by 1 base and 4 bases, with 13 bases remaining between them. The CDR3 totals 15 residues. CDR3 DNA sequence: TGTGCCAGCAGCTTAGGGTCCGGCAGGGTCTATGGCTACACCTTC. As protein: CASSLGSGRVYGYTF.

This clone was detected a few times. The J gene is TRBJ1-3, the V gene TRBV9; D call uncertain. The CDR3 covers 15 residues. Trimming took 4 bases from V and 4 from J, leaving 15 bases between them. Germline V gene data show CDR1 as SGDLS and CDR2 as YYNGEE. In DNA, the CDR3 is TGTGCCAGCAGCCGAAAGAATACAACAGGAAACACCATATATTTT. Amino acid sequence: CASSRKNTTGNTIYF.

The genes are TRBV11-2 and TRBJ2-1, with no clear D. Trimming pared 4 bases from V and 0 bases from J, leaving 4 bases between. The CDR3 contains 13 residues. Germline CDR1 reads SGHAT; CDR2 reads FQNNGV. CDR3 sequence: CASSSGSYNEQFF. The CDR3 DNA sequence: TGTGCCAGCAGCTCCGGCTCCTACAATGAGCAGTTCTTC. Filled out from reference TRBV11-2 and TRBJ2-1, the complete variable domain reads EAGVAQSPRYKIIEKRQSVAFWCNPISGHATLYWYQQILGQGPKLLIQFQNNGVVDDSQLPKDRFSAERLKGVDSTLKIQPAKLEDSAVYLCASSSGSYNEQFFGPGTRLTVL.

This rearrangement joins TRBV5-4 to TRBJ2-7, with 8 bases aligning to TRBD1. V shed 3 bases, J shed 1 base, and the junction held 6 bases outside the gene matches. The CDR3 contains 15 residues. The germline gives CDR1 SGHNT, CDR2 YYREEE (reference sequence). In DNA, the CDR3 is TGTGCCAGCAGCTCCCCCCACAGGGGGTCCTACGAGCAGTACTTC. Its translation is CASSSPHRGSYEQYF.

J is TRBJ2-7 and V is TRBV4-1; TRBD2 matches at 10 bases. The CDR3 length is 17 residues. J gave up 3 bases and V 4 bases, and 12 bases lay outside the gene matches. Germline-derived CDR1 and CDR2 are MGHRA and YSYEKL. CDR3 in amino acids: CASSPGPTSGYYYEQYF. CDR3 DNA: TGCGCCAGCAGCCCCGGACCGACTAGCGGGTATTACTACGAGCAGTACTTC.

The chain combines TRBV2 with TRBJ1-4, with D unresolved. Trimming stripped 6 bases from V and 5 bases from J, with 13 bases between. Germline-derived CDR1 and CDR2 are SNHLY and FYNNEI. The CDR3 length is 14 residues. CDR3: CASSPGLTNEKLFF. The CDR3 region has the DNA TGTGCCAGCAGCCCCGGACTGACAAATGAAAAACTGTTTTTT.